These 29 T cell receptor beta chains were all obtained from the same sample, sequenced in a study of blood T cell repertoires in COVID-19. Generated by immunoSEQ multiplex PCR, the TCRdb table keeps only in-frame clones and is missing some. The data show fewer than 250,000 clones, with about nine tenths seen just once and 7.2% held by the top ten. The sequencing sample was made of PBMCs or T cells enriched from blood (not recorded which). Receptors were obtained from a man aged 30 to 45 in a cohort exposed to, infected with or recovered from COVID-19 (not recorded which).

V is TRBV7-9 and J is TRBJ2-1, with D possibly being TRBD2 (5 bases). The CDR3 runs to 16 residues. CDR1 is SEHNR and CDR2 is FQNEAQ in the germline V gene (reference sequence). Trimming removed 1 base at V and 1 base at J, with 11 bases between. The CDR3 protein is CASSLVPEVSYNEQFF. CDR3 bases: TGTGCCAGCAGCTTAGTCCCGGAGGTGTCCTACAATGAGCAGTTCTTC. Drawing the rest from reference TRBV7-9 and TRBJ2-1, the complete variable domain is DTGVSQNPRHKITKRGQNVTFRCDPISEHNRLYWYRQTLGQGPEFLTYFQNEAQLEKSRLLSDRFSAERPKGSFSTLEIQRTEQGDSAMYLCASSLVPEVSYNEQFFGPGTRLTVL.

This clone was picked up one time. J is TRBJ2-7 and V is TRBV7-9; 14 bases match TRBD2. The CDR3 sequence is 16 residues long. With 3 bases clipped from V and 5 bases from J, the junction kept 6 bases outside the gene matches. The V gene's germline CDR1 is SEHNR and CDR2 FQNEAQ (reference sequence). CDR3 bases: TGTGCCAGCAGCTTCCCGGGACTAGCGGGAGTAAACGAGCAGTACTTC. As protein: CASSFPGLAGVNEQYF.

The chain uses TRBV5-6 and TRBJ2-7, with 11 nucleotides matching TRBD2. Germline assignment: CDR1 SGHDT and CDR2 YYEEEE. After removal of 3 bases from V and 0 bases from J, the junction contained 5 bases not matched to a gene. This CDR3 spans 16 amino acids. As DNA, the CDR3 is TGTGCCAGCAGCTCACTAGCGGGAGATCACTCCTACGAGCAGTACTTC. It codes for CASSSLAGDHSYEQYF.

This chain connects TRBV4-1 to TRBJ2-3; the match to TRBD2 covers 7 bases. CDR1 and CDR2 (germline): MGHRA, YSYEKL. The length of the CDR3 is 15 residues. Trimming removed 4 bases from V and 6 bases from J; junction bases left unmatched: 10. The CDR3 region is CASSRRGEAGDTQYF. The DNA for the CDR3 is TGCGCCAGCAGCCGACGCGGGGAAGCGGGGGATACGCAGTATTTT.

The chain employs TRBV5-4 and TRBJ1-4, with TRBD1 matching over 8 bases. Germline CDR1 reads SGHNT; CDR2 reads YYREEE (reference sequence). Trimming removed 3 bases from V and 7 bases from J; junction bases left unmatched: 8. This CDR3 comprises 15 residues. The chain's CDR3 is CASSSAGTGSEKLFF. Written as DNA, the CDR3 is TGTGCCAGCAGCTCCGCCGGGACAGGCAGTGAAAAACTGTTTTTT. The complete variable domain, with remaining parts taken from reference TRBV5-4 and TRBJ1-4, reads ETGVTQSPTHLIKTRGQQVTLRCSSQSGHNTVSWYQQALGQGPQFIFQYYREEENGRGNFPPRFSGLQFPNYSSELNVNALELDDSALYLCASSSAGTGSEKLFFGSGTQLSVL.

J is TRBJ2-3 and V is TRBV3-1 (or the pseudogene TRBV3-2); TRBD2 matches at 7 bases. V gave up 4 bases and J gave up 5 bases; unmatched junction bases: 9. This CDR3 has 15 residues. Looked up from germline, CDR1 is LGHDT and CDR2 is YNNKEL (reference sequence). The CDR3: CASSRRGGREDTQYF. The CDR3 DNA reads TGTGCCAGCAGCCGCCGTGGAGGGAGGGAAGATACGCAGTATTTT.

This chain uses TRBV6-5 with TRBJ2-1; D is unclear. This CDR3 region has 12 residues. V lost 6 bases and J lost 7, with 10 bases in between. Germline CDR1 and CDR2: MNHEY and SVGAGI. CDR3 residues: CASSYSRNEQFF. The CDR3 DNA reads as TGTGCCAGCAGCTATTCTAGAAATGAGCAGTTCTTC.

Many counts were recorded for this clone. This chain joins TRBV7-2 and TRBJ2-3; 9 bases map to TRBD2. The CDR3 length is 19 residues. V shed 1 base and J 1 base; nucleotides not matched to a gene: 12. The germline CDR1 and CDR2 sequences are SGHTA and FQGNSA. CDR3 protein: CASSLVPSGNQARTDTQYF. The CDR3 bases are TGTGCCAGCAGCTTAGTTCCTAGCGGGAACCAGGCGCGCACAGATACGCAGTATTTT.

The chain couples TRBV3-1 (or the pseudogene TRBV3-2) to TRBJ1-2; 8 positions match TRBD1. This CDR3 has 14 residues. The germline CDR1 and CDR2 sequences are LGHDT and YNNKEL (reference sequence). Trimming at V came to 0 bases and at J to 7 bases, leaving 4 bases not matched to a gene. As DNA, the CDR3 is TGTGCCAGCAGCCAAGAGGACAGGGACGGTGGCTACACCTTC. Translated, it gives CASSQEDRDGGYTF.

The chain carries TRBV7-8 and TRBJ1-5; no firm D call. Trimming cost V 1 base and J 7 bases, with 8 bases left between them. CDR3 length: 13 residues. The germline V gene encodes CDR1 SGHVS and CDR2 FQNEAQ. Here the CDR3 reads CASSLVGSQPQHF. The CDR3 DNA reads TGTGCCAGCAGCTTAGTTGGGAGCCAGCCCCAGCATTTT. Based on the CDR3 plus reference TRBV7-8 and TRBJ1-5, the full variable domain is GAGVSQSPRYKVAKRGQDVALRCDPISGHVSLFWYQQALGQGPEFLTYFQNEAQLDKSGLPSDRFFAERPEGSVSTLKIQRTQQEDSAVYLCASSLVGSQPQHFGDGTRLSIL.

This clone turned up a few times. Written as DNA, the CDR3 is TGTGCCAGCAGCGTGCTGCCGACTAGCGGGAGTACGCAGTATTTT. Translating it yields CASSVLPTSGSTQYF. This chain links TRBV7-6 with TRBJ2-3; 12 bases line up with TRBD2. V shed 5 bases, J shed 8 bases, and the junction held 8 bases outside the gene matches. Germline CDR1 reads SGHVS; CDR2 reads FNYEAQ. The length of the CDR3 is 15 residues.

V usage is TRBV6-5 and J usage is TRBJ1-1; D perhaps matches TRBD1 (5 bases). The CDR3 is made up of 13 amino acids. CDR1 MNHEY and CDR2 SVGAGI come from the germline V gene. V lost 10 bases and J lost 4, with 16 bases in between. CDR3 in DNA: TGTGCCACAACCGCGGGGGGGAGCACTGAAGCTTTCTTT. Protein: CATTAGGSTEAFF.

This clone showed up just once. The CDR3 DNA reads as TGTGCCAGCAGTGGGAGTAGCAGAGATTCCTACAATGAGCAGTTCTTC. It translates to CASSGSSRDSYNEQFF. This rearrangement joins TRBV2 to TRBJ2-1; D is ambiguous. This CDR3 has 16 amino acids. The V end lost 4 bases, the J end lost 1 base, and 14 bases lay between the germline ends. CDR1 is SNHLY, CDR2 FYNNEI, per germline.

V is TRBV24-1 and J is TRBJ2-1, with no clear D. V lost 4 bases and J lost 0, with 6 bases in between. This CDR3 has 14 amino acids. Germline V gene lookup returns CDR1 KGHDR and CDR2 SFDVKD. In DNA, the CDR3 is TGTGCCACCAGTGAATCAGACTCCTACAATGAGCAGTTCTTC. Protein product: CATSESDSYNEQFF.

This chain joins TRBV5-1 and TRBJ2-7; 12 bases align to TRBD2. The germline gives CDR1 SGHRS, CDR2 YFSETQ. This CDR3 spans 16 amino acids. V dropped 3 bases and J dropped 4; count of bases not matched to a gene: 8. The CDR3 is CASSSTSGSLAYEQYF. In nucleotides, the CDR3 is TGCGCCAGCAGCTCGACTAGCGGGAGTCTCGCGTACGAGCAGTACTTC.

The chain employs TRBV5-1 and TRBJ1-2; no firm D call. The CDR3 runs to 12 residues. Per germline, CDR1 SGHRS and CDR2 YFSETQ. Trimming cost V 2 bases and J 8 bases, with 10 bases left between them. As DNA, the CDR3 is TGCGCCAGCAGCTTATTAGGCGGCGGCTACACCTTC. This codes for CASSLLGGGYTF.

By proportion, this clone is medium-sized (0.01 to 0.1%). DNA of the CDR3: TGTGCCAGTAAAGTGAGGTACACTGAAGCTTTCTTT. Its protein product is CASKVRYTEAFF. The chain uses TRBV28 and TRBJ1-1; D remains unclear. V was clipped by 9 bases and J by 3 bases, with 11 bases between them. The CDR3 runs 12 residues. The germline CDR1 and CDR2 sequences are MDHEN and SYDVKM.

This clone was counted only a few times. The CDR3 spells CASSLGLAGPLAYEQYF. For the CDR3, the DNA is TGTGCCAGCAGTTTGGGACTAGCGGGTCCCTTGGCCTACGAGCAGTACTTC. This chain links TRBV27 with TRBJ2-7; 12 nucleotides agree with TRBD2. Looked up from germline, CDR1 is MNHEY and CDR2 is SMNVEV (reference sequence). The CDR3 is made up of 17 amino acids. V lost 3 bases and J lost 2; bases outside the gene matches: 8.

The J gene is TRBJ2-2, the V gene TRBV27; 7 nucleotides line up with TRBD1. J gave up 3 bases and V 6 bases, and 4 bases lay outside the gene matches. Germline V gives CDR1 MNHEY, CDR2 SMNVEV (reference sequence). The CDR3 sequence is 14 residues long. The CDR3 sequence is CASSQGQYTGELFF. CDR3 bases: TGTGCCAGCAGCCAGGGACAGTACACCGGGGAGCTGTTTTTT.

V gene TRBV3-1 (or the pseudogene TRBV3-2) combines with J gene TRBJ2-1, with D perhaps TRBD2 (5 bases). Trimming took off 4 bases at V and 5 bases at J, with 12 bases between the two ends. This CDR3 contains 14 residues. The V gene's germline CDR1 is LGHDT and CDR2 YNNKEL (reference sequence). The DNA of the CDR3 is TGTGCCAGCAGCCTCCGAGGAGGTAACAATGAGCAGTTCTTC. Translating it yields CASSLRGGNNEQFF.

The chain carries TRBV28 and TRBJ1-1; TRBD1 is a possible D gene (5 bases). Trimming cost V 1 base and J 2 bases, with 17 bases left between them. This CDR3 spans 17 amino acids. The germline V gene has CDR1 MDHEN and CDR2 SYDVKM. The CDR3 DNA sequence: TGTGCCAGCAGTTTATTTGGGAGGGGCAGGGCCAACACTGAAGCTTTCTTT. The encoded protein is CASSLFGRGRANTEAFF.

The chain couples TRBV5-1 to TRBJ2-3; the D is unclear. CDR1 is SGHRS and CDR2 is YFSETQ in the germline V gene. The CDR3 runs to 14 residues. V lost 0 bases and J lost 4, with 9 bases in between. The CDR3 region is CASSLEPFSDTQYF. In nucleotides, the CDR3 is TGCGCCAGCAGCTTGGAGCCCTTTTCAGATACGCAGTATTTT.

The chain has TRBV6-5 and TRBJ2-1; 7 nucleotides align to TRBD1. This CDR3 has 12 amino acids. The J segment lost 9 bases and the V segment lost 6 bases, leaving 5 bases of the junction unmatched. Germline CDR1 reads MNHEY; CDR2 reads SVGAGI. The chain's CDR3 is CASSYRGSEQFF. The DNA of the CDR3 is TGTGCCAGCAGCTACAGGGGTAGTGAGCAGTTCTTC.

The chain joins TRBV7-3 to TRBJ1-1; D unresolved. This CDR3 spans 13 amino acids. V lost 0 bases and J 8 bases, leaving 10 bases between the germline ends. Germline CDR1 reads SGHTA; CDR2 reads FQGTGA. CDR3 sequence reads: CASSLTGRSEAFF. CDR3 sequence (DNA): TGTGCCAGCAGCTTAACAGGCAGGTCCGAAGCTTTCTTT. The complete variable domain, with remaining parts taken from reference TRBV7-3 and TRBJ1-1, reads GAGVSQTPSNKVTEKGKYVELRCDPISGHTALYWYRQSLGQGPEFLIYFQGTGAADDSGLPNDRFFAVRPEGSVSTLKIQRTERGDSAVYLCASSLTGRSEAFFGQGTRLTVV.

The chain couples TRBV5-1 to TRBJ1-2, with D hard to call. Looked up from germline, CDR1 is SGHRS and CDR2 is YFSETQ. The CDR3 runs to 16 residues. With 5 bases removed from V and 2 bases from J, the gap between germline ends came to 19 bases. CDR3 sequence: CASRSTPGGGNYGYTF. The CDR3 DNA follows: TGCGCCAGCAGGTCTACCCCGGGTGGCGGAAACTATGGCTACACCTTC.

The gene calls are TRBV19 and TRBJ2-3; D is unresolved. The V gene's germline CDR1 is LNHDA and CDR2 SQIVND (reference sequence). The V and J ends lost 7 bases and 0 bases respectively, with 11 bases between them. The CDR3 loop spans 14 amino acids. CDR3: CASKRQASTDTQYF. The CDR3 coding sequence is TGTGCCAGTAAACGACAAGCCAGCACAGATACGCAGTATTTT.

The chain uses TRBV7-8 and TRBJ1-2; 8 bases align to TRBD1. Germline V gene lookup returns CDR1 SGHVS and CDR2 FQNEAQ. The CDR3 has 15 residues. The V and J ends lost 2 bases and 6 bases, in that order; junction bases with no gene match: 8. The CDR3 sequence: CASSLRTGYTNGYTF. As DNA, the CDR3 is TGTGCCAGCAGCTTACGGACAGGGTATACCAATGGCTACACCTTC.

The chain couples TRBV24-1 to TRBJ1-5; D gene unclear. Trimming took off 5 bases at V and 0 bases at J, with 4 bases between the two ends. Per the germline V gene, CDR1 is KGHDR and CDR2 is SFDVKD. The CDR3 loop spans 13 amino acids. CDR3 protein: CATSGYSNQPQHF. CDR3 DNA sequence: TGTGCCACCAGTGGCTATAGCAATCAGCCCCAGCATTTT.

The chain links TRBV10-1 to TRBJ2-3; 11 bases are a match to TRBD1. V trimming: 0 bases; J trimming: 5 bases; junction bases outside the gene matches: 1. The CDR3 totals 15 residues. Germline values: CDR1 WNHNN, CDR2 SYGVQD (reference sequence). CDR3 sequence reads: CASSESGQGVDTQYF. CDR3 nucleotide sequence: TGCGCCAGCAGTGAGTCGGGACAGGGGGTAGATACGCAGTATTTT.